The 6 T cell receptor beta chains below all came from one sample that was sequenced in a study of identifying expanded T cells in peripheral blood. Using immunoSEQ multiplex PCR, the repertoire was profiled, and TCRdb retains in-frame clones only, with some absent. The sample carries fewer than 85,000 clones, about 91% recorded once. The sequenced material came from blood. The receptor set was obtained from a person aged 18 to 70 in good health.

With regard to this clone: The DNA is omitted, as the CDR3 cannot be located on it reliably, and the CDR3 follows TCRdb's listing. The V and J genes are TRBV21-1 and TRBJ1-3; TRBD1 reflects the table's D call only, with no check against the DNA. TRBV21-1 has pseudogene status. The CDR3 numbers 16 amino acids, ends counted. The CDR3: CASSVRVGQGTNTIYF.

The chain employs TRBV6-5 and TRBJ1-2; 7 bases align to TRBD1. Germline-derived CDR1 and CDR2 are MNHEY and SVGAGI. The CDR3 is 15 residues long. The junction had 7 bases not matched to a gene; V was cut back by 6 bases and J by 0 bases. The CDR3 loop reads CASSRTGEANYGYTF. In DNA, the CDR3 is TGTGCCAGCAGCCGAACAGGGGAGGCTAACTATGGCTACACCTTC.

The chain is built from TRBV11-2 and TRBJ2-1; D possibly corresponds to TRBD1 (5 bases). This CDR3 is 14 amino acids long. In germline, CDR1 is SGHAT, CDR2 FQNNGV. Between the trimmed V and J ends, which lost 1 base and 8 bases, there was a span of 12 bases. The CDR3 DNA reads TGTGCCAGCAGCTTAGCAGGGTTTGCTTATGAGCAGTTCTTC. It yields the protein CASSLAGFAYEQFF.

The CDR3 spells CASSQVYSGPYEQYF. CDR3 DNA: TGCGCCAGCAGCCAAGTATACAGCGGACCCTACGAGCAGTACTTC. The gene calls are TRBV4-1 and TRBJ2-7, with a tentative D call TRBD2 (5 bases). V was trimmed by 1 base and J by 2 bases, leaving 12 bases between them. CDR1 is MGHRA, CDR2 YSYEKL, per germline. This CDR3 is 15 amino acids long.

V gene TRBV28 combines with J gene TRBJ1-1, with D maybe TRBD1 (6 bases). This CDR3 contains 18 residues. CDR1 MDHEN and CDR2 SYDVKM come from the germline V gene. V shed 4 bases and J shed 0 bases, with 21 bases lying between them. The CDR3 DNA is TGTGCCAGCAGTTCCCCTAGACTGTTGGGGGGCCTGAACACTGAAGCTTTCTTT. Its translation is CASSSPRLLGGLNTEAFF.

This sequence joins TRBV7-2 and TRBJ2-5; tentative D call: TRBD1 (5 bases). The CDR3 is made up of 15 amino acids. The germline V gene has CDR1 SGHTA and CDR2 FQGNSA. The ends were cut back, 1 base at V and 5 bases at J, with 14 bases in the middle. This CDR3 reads CASSLEGQGYETQYF. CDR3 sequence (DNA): TGTGCCAGCAGCTTAGAAGGTCAGGGATACGAGACCCAGTACTTC.